The TCR beta chain under discussion was sequenced for a study of human T cells and chemical hapten exposure. Across the study: In the sensitization step, 2% DPC was placed on roughly 2 cm by roughly 2 cm of upper inner arm skin.

Per the original methods: Per sample, the median was around 96,000 TCRs, with values from 23,224 to 690,600. TCRdb independently ran MiXCR on the RACE reads; one entry per CDR3 protein. These V and J calls are TCRdb output, not the study's own analysis. The table records about 300,000 distinct CDR3 sequences, 4.5% to 7% of them present only once. This CDR3 has 18 residues. Per germline, CDR1 SEHNR and CDR2 FQNEAQ (reference sequence). V lost 8 bases and J lost 2, with 27 bases in between. Time point here: pre-sensitization, week 0. Indicated treatment: therapeutic diphenylcyclopropenone sensitization with weekly scalp DPC. Samples of blood were obtained prior to the application of each patch test. The study, taken as a whole, reports: Clustering by CDR3 similarity yielded significantly more large clusters from expanded TCRs than controls.

Worth noting for this clonotype: As yet, its antigen is unknown.

The chain couples TRBV7-9 to TRBJ1-2, with D unresolved. Sequenced material: whole blood, taken in connection with sensitization to the hapten diphenylcyclopropenone (DPC). This TCR derives from a young woman with alopecia areata. Some clones in this sample may be carry-over from other donors' samples. As DNA, the CDR3 is TGTGCCAGCGGCCCGCAGCCCTTTAAGGGAAGGAACAACTATGGCTACACCTTC. Translation: CASGPQPFKGRNNYGYTF.